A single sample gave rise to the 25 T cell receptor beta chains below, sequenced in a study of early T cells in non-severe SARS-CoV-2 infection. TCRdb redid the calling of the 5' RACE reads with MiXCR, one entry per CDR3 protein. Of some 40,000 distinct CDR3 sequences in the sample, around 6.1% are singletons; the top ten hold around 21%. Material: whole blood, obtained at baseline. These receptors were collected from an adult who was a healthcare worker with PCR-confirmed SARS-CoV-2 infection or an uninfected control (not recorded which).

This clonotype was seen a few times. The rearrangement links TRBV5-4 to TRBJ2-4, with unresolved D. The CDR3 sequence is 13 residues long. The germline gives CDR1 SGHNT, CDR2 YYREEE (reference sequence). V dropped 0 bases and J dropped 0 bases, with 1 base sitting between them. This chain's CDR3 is CASSLEAKNIQYF. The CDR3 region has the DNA TGTGCCAGCAGCTTGGAAGCCAAAAACATTCAGTACTTC.

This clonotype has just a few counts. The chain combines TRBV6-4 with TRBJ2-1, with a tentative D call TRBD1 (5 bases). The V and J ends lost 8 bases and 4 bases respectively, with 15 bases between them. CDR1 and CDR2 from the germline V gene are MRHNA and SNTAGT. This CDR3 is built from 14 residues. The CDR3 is CASLIRVTYNEQFF. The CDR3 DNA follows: TGTGCCAGCCTTATCAGGGTAACGTACAATGAGCAGTTCTTC.

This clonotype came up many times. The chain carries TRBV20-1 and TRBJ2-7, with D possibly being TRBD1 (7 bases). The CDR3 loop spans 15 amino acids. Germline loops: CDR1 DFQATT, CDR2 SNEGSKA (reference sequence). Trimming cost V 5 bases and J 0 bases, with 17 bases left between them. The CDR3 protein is CSAQGGRGVSYEQYF. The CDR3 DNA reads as TGCAGTGCTCAGGGGGGCAGGGGAGTCTCCTACGAGCAGTACTTC.

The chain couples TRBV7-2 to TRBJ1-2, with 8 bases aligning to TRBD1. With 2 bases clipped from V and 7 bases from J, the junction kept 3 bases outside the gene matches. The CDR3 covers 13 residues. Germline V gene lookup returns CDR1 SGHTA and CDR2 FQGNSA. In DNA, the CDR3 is TGTGCCAGCAGCTTAACAGGGGGAAGTGGCTACACCTTC. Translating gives CASSLTGGSGYTF.

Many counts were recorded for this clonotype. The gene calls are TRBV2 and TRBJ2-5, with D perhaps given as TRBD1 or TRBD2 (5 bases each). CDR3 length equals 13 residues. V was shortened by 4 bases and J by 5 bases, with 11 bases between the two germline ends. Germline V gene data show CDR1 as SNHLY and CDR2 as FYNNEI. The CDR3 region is CASSVVGRETQYF. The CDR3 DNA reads TGTGCCAGCAGTGTTGTGGGACGGGAGACCCAGTACTTC.

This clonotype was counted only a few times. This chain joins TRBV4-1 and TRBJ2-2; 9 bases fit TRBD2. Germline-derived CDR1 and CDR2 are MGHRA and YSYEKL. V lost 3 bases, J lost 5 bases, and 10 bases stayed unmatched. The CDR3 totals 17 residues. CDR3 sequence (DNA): TGCGCCAGCAGCCAGCCCAAACTAGCGGGTCTGACCGGGGAGCTGTTTTTT. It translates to CASSQPKLAGLTGELFF.

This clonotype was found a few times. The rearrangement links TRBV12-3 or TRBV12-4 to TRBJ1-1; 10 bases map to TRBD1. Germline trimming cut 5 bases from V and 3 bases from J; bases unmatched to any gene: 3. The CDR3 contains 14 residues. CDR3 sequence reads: CASSRGQGDTEAFF. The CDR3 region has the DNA TGTGCCAGCAGTAGAGGACAGGGGGACACTGAAGCTTTCTTT.

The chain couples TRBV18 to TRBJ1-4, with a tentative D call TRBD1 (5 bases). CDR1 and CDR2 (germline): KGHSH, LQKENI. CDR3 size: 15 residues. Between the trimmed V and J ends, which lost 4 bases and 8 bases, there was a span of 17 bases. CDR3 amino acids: CASSRGPSEGEKLFF. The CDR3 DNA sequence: TGTGCCAGCTCACGGGGACCCTCGGAGGGGGAAAAACTGTTTTTT.

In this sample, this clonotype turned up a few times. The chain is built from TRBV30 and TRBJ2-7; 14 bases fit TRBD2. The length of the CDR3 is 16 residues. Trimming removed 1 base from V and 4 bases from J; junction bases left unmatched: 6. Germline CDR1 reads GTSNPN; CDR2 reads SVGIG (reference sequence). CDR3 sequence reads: CAWSARTSGGTYEQYF. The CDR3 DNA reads TGTGCCTGGAGTGCCCGGACTAGCGGGGGGACTTACGAGCAGTACTTC.

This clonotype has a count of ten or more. The CDR3 DNA reads TGCAGTGCTCCCGGGACAGGGCTCCACGAGCAGTACTTC. Its translation is CSAPGTGLHEQYF. V and J are TRBV20-1 and TRBJ2-7; the match to TRBD1 covers 9 bases. The CDR3 has 13 residues. CDR1 and CDR2 from the germline V gene are DFQATT and SNEGSKA (reference sequence). After removal of 5 bases from V and 5 bases from J, the junction contained 7 bases not matched to a gene.

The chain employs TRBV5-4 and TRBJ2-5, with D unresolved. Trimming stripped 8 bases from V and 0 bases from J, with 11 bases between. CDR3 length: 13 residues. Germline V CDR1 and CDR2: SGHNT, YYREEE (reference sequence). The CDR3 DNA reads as TGTGCCAGAAGCCGGGCGGACCAAGAGACCCAGTACTTC. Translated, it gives CARSRADQETQYF.

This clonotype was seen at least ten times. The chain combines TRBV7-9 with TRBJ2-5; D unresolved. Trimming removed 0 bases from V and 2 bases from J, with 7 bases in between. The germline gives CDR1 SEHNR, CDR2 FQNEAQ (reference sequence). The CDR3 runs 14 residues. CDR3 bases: TGTGCCAGCAGCTTAGCAGCTGCACAAGAGACCCAGTACTTC. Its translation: CASSLAAAQETQYF.

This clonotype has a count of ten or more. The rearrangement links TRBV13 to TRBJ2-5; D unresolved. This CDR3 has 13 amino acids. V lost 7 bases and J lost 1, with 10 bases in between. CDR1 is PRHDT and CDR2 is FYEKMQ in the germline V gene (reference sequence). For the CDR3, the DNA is TGTGCCAGCACCGGACGGATCCAAGAGACCCAGTACTTC. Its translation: CASTGRIQETQYF.

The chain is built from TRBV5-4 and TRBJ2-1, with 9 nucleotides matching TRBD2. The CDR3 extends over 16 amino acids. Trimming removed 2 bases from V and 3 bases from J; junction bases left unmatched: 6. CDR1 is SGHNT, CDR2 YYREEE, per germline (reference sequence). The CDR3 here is CASSLGGAGGYNEQFF. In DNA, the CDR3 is TGTGCCAGCAGCTTAGGCGGAGCGGGGGGCTACAATGAGCAGTTCTTC.

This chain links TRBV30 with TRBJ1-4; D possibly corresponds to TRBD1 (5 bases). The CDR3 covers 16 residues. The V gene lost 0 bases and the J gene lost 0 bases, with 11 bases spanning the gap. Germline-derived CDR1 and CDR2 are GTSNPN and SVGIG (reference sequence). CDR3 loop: CAWSVRGSATNEKLFF. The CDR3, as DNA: TGTGCCTGGAGTGTACGGGGCAGTGCAACTAATGAAAAACTGTTTTTT.

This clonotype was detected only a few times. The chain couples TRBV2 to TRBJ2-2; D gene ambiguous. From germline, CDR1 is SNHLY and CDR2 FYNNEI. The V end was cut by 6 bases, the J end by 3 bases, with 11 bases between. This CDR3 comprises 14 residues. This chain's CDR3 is CASRARTHTGELFF. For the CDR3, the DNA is TGTGCCAGCAGGGCTCGGACCCACACCGGGGAGCTGTTTTTT.

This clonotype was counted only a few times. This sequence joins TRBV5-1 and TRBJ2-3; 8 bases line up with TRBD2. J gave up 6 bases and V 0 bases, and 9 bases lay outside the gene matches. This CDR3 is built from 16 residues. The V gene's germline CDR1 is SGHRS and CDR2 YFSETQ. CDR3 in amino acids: CASSLEGGLVTDTQYF. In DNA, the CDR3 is TGCGCCAGCAGCTTGGAGGGGGGACTAGTAACTGATACGCAGTATTTT.

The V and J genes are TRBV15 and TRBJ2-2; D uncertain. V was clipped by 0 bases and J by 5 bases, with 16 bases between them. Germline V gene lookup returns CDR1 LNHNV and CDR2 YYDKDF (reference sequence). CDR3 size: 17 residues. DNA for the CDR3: TGTGCCACCAGCAGAGAGGTCGGATTGGTATGGACCGGGGAGCTGTTTTTT. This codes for CATSREVGLVWTGELFF.

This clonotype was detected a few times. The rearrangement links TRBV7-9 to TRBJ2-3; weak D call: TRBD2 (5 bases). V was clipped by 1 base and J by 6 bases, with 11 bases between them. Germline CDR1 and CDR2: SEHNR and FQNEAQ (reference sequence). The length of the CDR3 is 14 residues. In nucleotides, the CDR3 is TGTGCCAGCAGCTTAGAGTCTAGCTCGGATACGCAGTATTTT. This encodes CASSLESSSDTQYF.

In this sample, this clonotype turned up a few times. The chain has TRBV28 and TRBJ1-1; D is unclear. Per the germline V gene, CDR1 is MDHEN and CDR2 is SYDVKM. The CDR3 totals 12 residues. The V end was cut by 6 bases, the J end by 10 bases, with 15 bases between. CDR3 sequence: CASSDARLSAFF. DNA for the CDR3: TGTGCCAGCAGCGACGCGAGGCTTTCAGCTTTCTTT.

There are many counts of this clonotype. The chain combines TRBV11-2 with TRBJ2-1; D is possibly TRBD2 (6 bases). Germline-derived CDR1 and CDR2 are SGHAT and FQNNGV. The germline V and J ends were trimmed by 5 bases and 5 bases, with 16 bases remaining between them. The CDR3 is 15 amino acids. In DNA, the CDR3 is TGTGCCAGCAGCCCCGGGGGACTGCCCCACAATGAGCAGTTCTTC. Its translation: CASSPGGLPHNEQFF.

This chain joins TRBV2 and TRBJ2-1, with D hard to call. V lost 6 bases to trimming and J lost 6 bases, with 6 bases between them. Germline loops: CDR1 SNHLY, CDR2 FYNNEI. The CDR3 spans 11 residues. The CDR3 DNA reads TGTGCCAGCAGGGTCGGCAATGAGCAGTTCTTC. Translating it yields CASRVGNEQFF.

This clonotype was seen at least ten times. CDR3 nucleotide sequence: TGCAGTGCTAGATCATATAGCGAGATTAGAGACAATGAGCAGTTCTTC. Amino acids: CSARSYSEIRDNEQFF. The J gene is TRBJ2-1, the V gene TRBV20-1, with D possibly being TRBD2 (5 bases). Looked up from germline, CDR1 is DFQATT and CDR2 is SNEGSKA (reference sequence). The V end was cut by 2 bases, the J end by 5 bases, with 19 bases between. This CDR3 has 16 residues.

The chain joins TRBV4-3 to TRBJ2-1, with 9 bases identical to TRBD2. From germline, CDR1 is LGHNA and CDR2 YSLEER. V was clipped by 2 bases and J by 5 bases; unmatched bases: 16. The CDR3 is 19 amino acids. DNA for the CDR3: TGCGCCAGCAGCCAAATCATAATTTGGATCGGCGGGAGGGACAATGAGCAGTTCTTC. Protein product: CASSQIIIWIGGRDNEQFF.

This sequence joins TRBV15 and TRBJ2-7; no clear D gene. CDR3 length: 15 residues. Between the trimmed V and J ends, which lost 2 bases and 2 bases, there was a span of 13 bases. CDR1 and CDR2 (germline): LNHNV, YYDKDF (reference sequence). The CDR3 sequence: CATSRSQQGTYEQYF. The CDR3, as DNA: TGTGCCACCAGCAGATCCCAGCAAGGAACCTACGAGCAGTACTTC.